This T cell receptor (beta chain) comes out of a study of T cell responses to AZD1222 COVID-19 vaccine. The data were produced by immunoSEQ multiplex PCR, yet TCRdb's version contains in-frame clones alone and is incomplete. The repertoire has some 200,000 clones, 80% to 95% of them found once; the top ten carry about 10%. With 4 bases removed from V and 3 bases from J, the gap between germline ends came to 12 bases. The CDR3 consists of 14 residues. Germline loops: CDR1 SGHAT, CDR2 FQNNGV. This clone showed up just once. The specimen comprised peripheral blood, sampled on day 0 of AZD1222 vaccination. This chain joins TRBV11-2 and TRBJ1-1; no clear D. This sequence was found in an adult in good health. The CDR3 sequence is CASSSDVGHTEAFF. The CDR3 nucleotides are TGTGCCAGCAGCTCCGACGTTGGCCACACTGAAGCTTTCTTT.